This T cell receptor beta chain was sequenced in a study of metastatic and nonmetastatic thyroid tumors. Turning to the study itself: Samples came from malignant and benign thyroid patients, and repertoires were compared across blood and tumor or nodule tissue. Study-level results: Benign nodules reportedly had significantly lower TCR beta diversity than malignant thyroid tumors in blood and tumor.

Authors' processing steps: The distant-metastasis classifier for papillary thyroid cancer was built from CDR3 differences across clinicopathological groups. TCRdb re-called the PCR reads via MiXCR. These V and J calls derive from TCRdb rather than the authors' analysis. The sample lists tens of thousands of clones; approximately 19% were seen once. Before thyroid surgery, none of the patients had received any treatment. The table lists this clone with many counts. Its antigen is still unknown. This CDR3 contains 14 residues. Trimming took 5 bases from V and 7 from J, leaving 18 bases between them. Sample: blood. J is TRBJ2-7 and V is TRBV12-3 or TRBV12-4, with a weak D call TRBD2 (6 bases). This sequence originates from a female donor with papillary thyroid cancer or a benign thyroid nodule (not recorded which). Some clones in this sample may be carry-over from other donors' samples. The CDR3 region has the DNA TGTGCCAGCAGTGACGTTGGGGGGATCGAGGAGCAGTACTTC. Residues: CASSDVGGIEEQYF.